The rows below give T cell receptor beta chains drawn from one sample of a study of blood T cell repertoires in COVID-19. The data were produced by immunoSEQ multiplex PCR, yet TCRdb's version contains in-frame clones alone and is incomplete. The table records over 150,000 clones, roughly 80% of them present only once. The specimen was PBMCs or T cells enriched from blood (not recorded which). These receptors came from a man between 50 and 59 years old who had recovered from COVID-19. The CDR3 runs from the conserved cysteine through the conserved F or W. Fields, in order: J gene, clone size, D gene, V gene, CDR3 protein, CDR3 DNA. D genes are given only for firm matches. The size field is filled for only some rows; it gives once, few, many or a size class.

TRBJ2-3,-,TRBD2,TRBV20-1,CSASSVSGGADTQYF,TGCAGTGCTAGTAGCGTTAGCGGGGGTGCAGATACGCAGTATTTT
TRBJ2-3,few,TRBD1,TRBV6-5,CASRLETGGPDTQYF,TGTGCCAGCAGACTCGAGACAGGGGGGCCAGATACGCAGTATTTT
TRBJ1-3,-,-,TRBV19,CASSMEFSAVNTIYF,TGTGCCAGTAGTATGGAGTTTTCTGCCGTGAACACCATATATTTT
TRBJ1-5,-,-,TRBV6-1,CASSESWGVGNQPQHF,TGTGCCAGCAGTGAATCATGGGGGGTGGGCAATCAGCCCCAGCATTTT
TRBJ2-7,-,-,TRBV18,CASSPQNKGSYEQYF,TGTGCCAGCTCACCTCAAAACAAGGGGTCCTACGAGCAGTACTTC
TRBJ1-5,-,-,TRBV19,CASSIAPPRVQPQHF,TGTGCCAGTAGTATAGCCCCCCCCAGGGTGCAGCCCCAGCATTTT
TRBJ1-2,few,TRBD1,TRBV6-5,CASRSRGPGGYTF,TGTGCCAGCAGGTCGAGGGGGCCAGGTGGCTACACCTTC
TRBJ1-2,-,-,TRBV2,CASSGQGGVEGYGYTF,TGTGCCAGCAGTGGTCAGGGTGGTGTAGAAGGCTATGGCTACACCTTC
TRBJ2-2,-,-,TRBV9,CASSVAPTGGELFF,TGTGCCAGCAGCGTAGCTCCGACGGGCGGGGAGCTGTTTTTT
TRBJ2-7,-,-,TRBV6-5,CASSRTDNSYEQYF,TGTGCCAGCAGCAGGACAGATAACTCCTACGAGCAGTACTTC
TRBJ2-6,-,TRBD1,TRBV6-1,CASSELGGAFGANVLTF,TGTGCCAGCAGTGAGTTAGGGGGCGCTTTTGGGGCCAACGTCCTGACTTTC
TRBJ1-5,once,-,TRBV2,CAGSAWMGGQPQHF,TGTGCCGGCAGCGCGTGGATGGGGGGGCAGCCCCAGCATTTT
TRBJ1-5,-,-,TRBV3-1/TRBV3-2,CASSQDSNQPQHF,TGTGCCAGCAGCCAAGACAGTAATCAGCCCCAGCATTTT
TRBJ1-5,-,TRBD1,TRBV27,CASSPTGTRSNQPQHF,TGTGCCAGCAGTCCGACAGGGACGAGGAGCAATCAGCCCCAGCATTTT
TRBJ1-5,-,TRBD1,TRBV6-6,CASSKRTGGGQPQHF,TGTGCCAGCAGTAAGCGTACAGGGGGAGGCCAGCCCCAGCATTTT
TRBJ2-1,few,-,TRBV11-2,CASSWVAGEQFF,TGTGCCAGCAGCTGGGTCGCGGGGGAGCAGTTCTTC
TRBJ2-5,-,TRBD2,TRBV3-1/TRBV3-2,CASSPTSSGGETQYF,TGTGCCAGCAGCCCTACCTCTAGCGGGGGAGAGACCCAGTACTTC
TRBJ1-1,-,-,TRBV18,CASSSRDTRMDTEAFF,TGTGCCAGCTCATCCCGGGACACCCGGATGGACACTGAAGCTTTCTTT
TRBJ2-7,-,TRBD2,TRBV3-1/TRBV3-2,CASSQRGGTYEQYF,TGTGCCAGCAGCCAGCGGGGGGGGACCTACGAGCAGTACTTC
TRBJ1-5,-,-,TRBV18,CASSPTGTNQPQHF,TGTGCCAGCTCACCCACAGGAACAAATCAGCCCCAGCATTTT
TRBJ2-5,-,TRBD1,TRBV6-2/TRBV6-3,CASSYERQGQETQYF,TGTGCCAGCAGTTACGAGCGACAGGGCCAAGAGACCCAGTACTTC
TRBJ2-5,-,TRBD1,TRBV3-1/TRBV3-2,CASSHYGQGETQYF,TGTGCCAGCAGCCATTATGGACAGGGGGAGACCCAGTACTTC
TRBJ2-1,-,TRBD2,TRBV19,CASSPLAGGRDEQFF,TGTGCCAGTAGTCCACTAGCGGGGGGGAGAGATGAGCAGTTCTTC
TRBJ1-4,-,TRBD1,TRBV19,CASSMGPRQGVEKLFF,TGTGCCAGTAGTATGGGGCCGCGACAGGGGGTTGAAAAACTGTTTTTT
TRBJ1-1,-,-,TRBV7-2,CASSLVPGNTEAFF,TGTGCCAGCAGCTTAGTGCCAGGCAACACTGAAGCTTTCTTT
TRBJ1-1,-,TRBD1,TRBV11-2,CASSSRQGLNTEAFF,TGTGCCAGCAGCTCCCGACAGGGGTTGAACACTGAAGCTTTCTTT
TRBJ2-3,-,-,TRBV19,CASSEGRFVDTQYF,TGTGCCAGTAGTGAAGGGAGGTTTGTAGATACGCAGTATTTT
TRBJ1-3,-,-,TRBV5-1,CASSPTGDSGNTIYF,TGCGCCAGCAGCCCAACAGGTGACTCTGGAAACACCATATATTTT
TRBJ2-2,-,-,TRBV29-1,CSVAGLWGLNTGELFF,TGCAGCGTTGCGGGACTCTGGGGCCTAAACACCGGGGAGCTGTTTTTT
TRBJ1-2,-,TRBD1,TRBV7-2,CASSSTRTGGMGYTF,TGTGCCAGCAGCTCCACCCGGACAGGGGGAATGGGCTACACCTTC
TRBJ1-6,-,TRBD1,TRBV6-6,CASSPGTGRGSPNSPLHF,TGTGCCAGCAGTCCCGGGACAGGGAGGGGATCCCCGAATTCACCCCTCCACTTT
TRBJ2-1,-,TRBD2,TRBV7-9,CASSLELAPNNEQFF,TGTGCCAGCAGCTTAGAACTAGCGCCGAACAATGAGCAGTTCTTC
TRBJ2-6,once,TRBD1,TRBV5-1,CASSATGSGANVLTF,TGCGCCAGCAGCGCGACAGGGTCTGGGGCCAACGTCCTGACTTTC
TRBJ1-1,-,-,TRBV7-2,CASSAGVNTEAFF,TGTGCCAGCAGCGCAGGGGTAAACACTGAAGCTTTCTTT
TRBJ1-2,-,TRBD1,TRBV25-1,CASSDIQGYYGYTF,TGTGCCAGCAGTGACATACAGGGGTACTATGGCTACACCTTC
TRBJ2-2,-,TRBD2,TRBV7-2,CASSLFGGGDSGELFF,TGTGCCAGCAGCTTATTCGGCGGGGGGGATTCCGGGGAGCTGTTTTTT
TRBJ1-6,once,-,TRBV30,CAWSVRQNSPLHF,TGTGCCTGGAGTGTACGTCAGAATTCACCCCTCCACTTT